This entry features one T cell receptor beta chain sequence. What it binds is not known. The junction departs from the called germline gene at one end, perhaps through a read error. The data belong to a study of cytomegalovirus exposure and HLA in healthy donors. The PCR was carried out with 60 Vbeta primers and 13 Jbeta primers. Sequencing was performed with immunoSEQ multiplex PCR; in TCRdb, only in-frame clones are kept and a portion is missing. There are 100,000 to 120,000 clones in the sample; about 78% occur only once, and roughly 1.2% lies in the top ten. Findings and limits, study-wide: Trimming of TCR beta V- and J-genes showed a link, identified in a later analysis, to a missense DCLRE1C variant. Cytomegalovirus association was listed for around 180 TCR beta chains. In an earlier analysis, productive rearrangement rates for most beta V segments clustered near 87% or 30%.

There are 15 residues in the CDR3. Germline V gene data show CDR1 as LGHNT and CDR2 as FRNRAP. This chain connects TRBV12-5 to TRBJ2-5; D remains ambiguous. The sequence was obtained from a man aged 30-40 years in good health and CMV-seronegative. Sequenced material: PBMCs. The CDR3 coding sequence is TGTGCTAGTGGTTTGGGACTTCTGTACCAAGAGACCCGGTACTTC. This translates into CASGLGLLYQETRYF.